This T cell receptor beta chain was sequenced in a study of CD4 T cells in relation to SARS-CoV-2 and coronaviruses. Looking at the study overall: PBMCs were cultured with antigen for roughly 10 days before TCR beta sequencing.

The CDR3 runs to 12 residues. CDR1 is LGHDT and CDR2 is YNNKEL in the germline V gene (reference sequence). The V end lost 4 bases, the J end lost 6 bases, and 7 bases lay between the germline ends. Repertoires were generated with immunoSEQ multiplex PCR, while TCRdb's copy carries only in-frame clones and drops some. Of about 20,000 clones in the sample, around 67% were seen once. Remarks on this clone: Its antigen is unidentified.

Unexposed donor CD4+ T cells date from about 2011-2018, before the COVID-19 pandemic. Isolation of CD4+ T cells took place after about eleven days in culture. Half the medium was replaced with IL-2 medium on days 3 and 7. The chain joins TRBV3-1 (or the pseudogene TRBV3-2) to TRBJ1-5; D unresolved. This receptor was obtained from a human donor in good health. The sample was CD4+ T cells from PBMCs, cultured in vitro. The CDR3 reads CASSLGFQPQHF. DNA of the CDR3: TGTGCCAGCAGCCTCGGGTTTCAGCCCCAGCATTTT.